This T cell receptor beta chain originates from a study of CD8+ T cells in alopecia areata. The sequencing template was cDNA reverse transcribed from extracted RNA. Assay used: immunoSEQ multiplex PCR; TCRdb lists only in-frame clones, some missing. The sample carries 120,000 to 150,000 clones, approximately 45% recorded once. A remark on this clone: In the same sample, other DNA sequences code for this CDR3.

CDR3 length: 12 residues. Germline CDR1 reads MDHEN; CDR2 reads SYDVKM. The V gene lost 5 bases and the J gene lost 0 bases, with 5 bases spanning the gap. Sequenced material: CD4+ T cells sorted from blood. This TCR was sampled from a human donor with alopecia areata. This chain joins TRBV28 and TRBJ2-7; D gene uncertain. The CDR3 spells CASSLNSYEQYF. Written as DNA, the CDR3 is TGTGCCAGCAGTCTCAACTCCTACGAGCAGTACTTC.